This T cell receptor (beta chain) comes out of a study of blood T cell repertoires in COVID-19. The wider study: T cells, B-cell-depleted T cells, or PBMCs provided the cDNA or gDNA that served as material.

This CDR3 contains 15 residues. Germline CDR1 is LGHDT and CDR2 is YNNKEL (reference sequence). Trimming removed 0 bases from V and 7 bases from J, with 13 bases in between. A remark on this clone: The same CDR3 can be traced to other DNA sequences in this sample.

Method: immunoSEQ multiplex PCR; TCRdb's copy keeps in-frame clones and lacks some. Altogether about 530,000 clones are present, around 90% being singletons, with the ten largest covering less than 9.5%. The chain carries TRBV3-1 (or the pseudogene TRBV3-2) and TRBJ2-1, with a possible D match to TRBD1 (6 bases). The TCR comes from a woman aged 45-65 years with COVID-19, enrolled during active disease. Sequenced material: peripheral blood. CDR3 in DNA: TGTGCCAGCAGCCAAGATAGAAACAGGGTAAATGAGCAGTTCTTC. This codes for CASSQDRNRVNEQFF.